A selection of T cell receptor beta chains follows, all from one sample in a study of follicular helper T cells after annual influenza vaccination. Assay: immunoSEQ multiplex PCR; the TCRdb copy retains only in-frame clones and omits some. The sample contains some 10,000 clones, approximately 85% of which appear only once. Sequencing was performed on CXCR5+ CD38- circulating T follicular helper cells from blood, taken 7 days after influenza vaccination. The receptors originated from an adult who received the influenza vaccine. The CDR3 runs from the conserved cysteine through the conserved F or W. The order of the fields is D gene, clone size, J gene, V gene, CDR3 protein, CDR3 DNA. D genes are given only for firm matches. Clone size is not always given. Where it is, it says once, few, many or a class for expanded clones.

>TRBD1|NA|TRBJ2-1|TRBV4-1
CASSQVGTGNNEQFF
TGCGCCAGCAGCCAAGTGGGGACAGGGAACAATGAGCAGTTCTTC
>TRBD1|NA|TRBJ1-2|TRBV19
CASSMIGTGDGYTF
TGTGCCAGTAGTATGATCGGGACAGGGGATGGCTACACCTTC
>NA|NA|TRBJ2-1|TRBV4-3
CASSGITGSNEQFF
TGCGCCAGCAGCGGAATTACCGGGTCGAATGAGCAGTTCTTC
>NA|NA|TRBJ1-3|TRBV5-4
CASSFDLHSGNTIYF
TGTGCCAGCAGCTTCGACTTGCACTCTGGAAACACCATATATTTT
>NA|NA|TRBJ1-1|TRBV4-3
CASSLQGHPEAFF
TGCGCCAGCAGCCTCCAGGGACACCCTGAAGCTTTCTTT
>TRBD1|once|TRBJ1-1|TRBV6-1
CASSETRGETEAFF
TGTGCCAGCAGTGAAACCAGGGGGGAAACTGAAGCTTTCTTT
>NA|once|TRBJ2-5|TRBV7-8
CASSLAGSGMARAQETQYF
TGTGCCAGCAGCTTAGCGGGTTCGGGGATGGCTAGGGCCCAAGAGACCCAGTACTTC
>NA|NA|TRBJ2-3|TRBV6-4
CASPRGDTQYF
TGTGCCAGCCCAAGAGGAGATACGCAGTATTTT
>NA|NA|TRBJ1-2|TRBV7-6
CASSLRPGEASINYGYTF
TGTGCCAGCAGCCTACGTCCCGGAGAGGCCAGCATAAACTATGGCTACACCTTC
>TRBD1|few|TRBJ1-2|TRBV5-1
CASSSWTGEYGYTF
TGCGCCAGCAGCTCCTGGACAGGGGAGTATGGCTACACCTTC
>NA|few|TRBJ1-2|TRBV7-9
CASSLLFANYGYTF
TGTGCCAGCAGCTTACTTTTTGCCAACTATGGCTACACCTTC
>NA|once|TRBJ1-5|TRBV6-4
CASEVGSNQPQHF
TGTGCCAGTGAGGTAGGAAGCAATCAGCCCCAGCATTTT
>NA|NA|TRBJ1-6|TRBV4-2
CASSQGRNSPLHF
TGTGCCAGCAGCCAAGGACGAAATTCACCCCTCCACTTT
>NA|NA|TRBJ1-2|TRBV5-6
CASSLAYPGGYTF
TGTGCCAGCAGCTTGGCTTATCCGGGAGGCTACACCTTC
>TRBD1|once|TRBJ2-7|TRBV29-1
CSVKTGTGYYEQYF
TGCAGCGTGAAAACCGGGACAGGGTACTACGAGCAGTACTTC